A single sample is the source of the 2 T cell receptor beta chains below, sequenced in a study of CD8+ T cells in alopecia areata. cDNA reverse transcribed from extracted RNA served as the sequencing template. This table comes from immunoSEQ multiplex PCR, and its TCRdb copy is limited to in-frame clones, with some not included. The sample includes 150,000 to 200,000 clones, more than 55% seen only once; the top ten take about 1.3%. As to treatment: oral pan-JAK inhibitor, 5-10 mg twice daily. The sequences come from CD4+ T cells sorted from blood, collected at week 49, from a patient treated with tofacitinib. These receptors all stem from a human donor with alopecia areata.

This sequence joins TRBV7-9 and TRBJ2-3, with TRBD1 as a possible D gene (5 bases). The germline V and J ends were trimmed by 3 bases and 13 bases, with 17 bases remaining between them. CDR3 length: 13 residues. The V gene's germline CDR1 is SEHNR and CDR2 FQNEAQ (reference sequence). The CDR3 sequence: CASSLQDINSKYF. CDR3 DNA sequence: TGTGCCAGCAGCTTGCAGGACATCAATTCAAAGTATTTT.

This clone was detected only a few times. V usage is TRBV29-1 and J usage is TRBJ2-7; possibly TRBD1 for D (6 bases). Per the germline V gene, CDR1 is SQVTM and CDR2 is ANQGSEA. This CDR3 spans 12 amino acids. Between the trimmed V and J ends, which lost 4 bases and 3 bases, there was a span of 10 bases. The CDR3 loop is CSVGPGVYEQYF. In nucleotides, the CDR3 is TGCAGCGTTGGTCCAGGGGTCTACGAGCAGTACTTC.